Presented here are 22 T cell receptor beta chains from one specimen sequenced in a study of type 1 and type 2 diabetes patients. The PCR template was genomic DNA. Amplification of the beta chain CDR3 used 30 forward and 13 reverse multiplex primers. Using its own MiXCR run on the multiplex PCR reads, TCRdb lists one record per CDR3 protein. Of more than 250,000 distinct CDR3 sequences detected, around 47% appear once; the ten largest clones hold around 15%. Sequences were obtained from peripheral blood mononuclear cells (PBMCs). The receptor set was obtained from a man younger than 35 with type 2 diabetes.

V is TRBV10-2 and J is TRBJ2-7; 7 bases agree with TRBD2. V gave up 4 bases and J gave up 11 bases; unmatched junction bases: 5. This CDR3 is built from 11 residues. CDR1 is WSHSY, CDR2 SAAADI, per germline. The CDR3: CASSGTREKYF. In DNA form, the CDR3 reads TGCGCCAGCAGTGGAACGCGGGAGAAGTACTTC.

This clonotype was detected a few times. The chain links TRBV10-1 to TRBJ2-7; 10 nucleotides match TRBD2. CDR3 length equals 16 residues. Germline assignment: CDR1 WNHNN and CDR2 SYGVQD (reference sequence). Trimming removed 3 bases from V and 5 bases from J; junction bases left unmatched: 10. CDR3 in amino acids: CASSDVASGSVHEQYF. The CDR3 DNA is TGCGCCAGCAGTGATGTTGCTAGCGGGAGCGTGCACGAGCAGTACTTC.

J is TRBJ1-6 and V is TRBV20-1; 8 bases align to TRBD1. Germline CDR1 is DFQATT and CDR2 is SNEGSKA (reference sequence). The CDR3 has 14 amino acids. J gave up 7 bases and V 5 bases, and 7 bases lay outside the gene matches. Written as DNA, the CDR3 is TGCAGTGCTCTGGGGACAGGAGGCAATTCACCCCTCCACTTT. Its translation: CSALGTGGNSPLHF.

V usage is TRBV4-1 and J usage is TRBJ1-5; D is perhaps TRBD1 (6 bases). The CDR3 runs to 16 residues. V lost 1 base to trimming and J lost 1 base, with 11 bases between them. Per germline, CDR1 MGHRA and CDR2 YSYEKL. CDR3 coding DNA: TGCGCCAGCAGCCAAGGGGGCAGGGGAAGCAATCAGCCCCAGCATTTT. Translated: CASSQGGRGSNQPQHF.

This chain uses TRBV5-1 with TRBJ2-7, with D unclear. Trimming took 3 bases from V and 5 from J, leaving 18 bases between them. The CDR3 spans 15 residues. Germline V lookup: CDR1 SGHRS, CDR2 YFSETQ. The CDR3 loop reads CASSSRVGVVHEQYF. CDR3 sequence (DNA): TGCGCCAGCAGCTCTCGTGTTGGTGTAGTCCACGAGCAGTACTTC.

This clonotype was picked up one time. The rearrangement uses TRBV7-9 and TRBJ2-2; a possible D gene is TRBD2 (5 bases). CDR1 SEHNR and CDR2 FQNEAQ come from the germline V gene (reference sequence). The CDR3 length is 20 residues. With 2 bases removed from V and 1 base from J, the gap between germline ends came to 23 bases. Here the CDR3 reads CASSLKPSTPSRGNTGELFF. The CDR3 region has the DNA TGTGCCAGCAGCTTAAAACCCTCTACCCCTTCCCGGGGGAACACCGGGGAGCTGTTTTTT. Drawing the rest from reference TRBV7-9 and TRBJ2-2, the complete variable domain is DTGVSQNPRHKITKRGQNVTFRCDPISEHNRLYWYRQTLGQGPEFLTYFQNEAQLEKSRLLSDRFSAERPKGSFSTLEIQRTEQGDSAMYLCASSLKPSTPSRGNTGELFFGEGSRLTVL.

The chain links TRBV19 to TRBJ1-5; TRBD1 is a possible D gene (6 bases). Germline CDR1 and CDR2: LNHDA and SQIVND (reference sequence). The CDR3 consists of 15 residues. V lost 7 bases and J lost 6, with 19 bases in between. The CDR3, as DNA: TGTGCCAGTAACGCCGGGACACCCCGCGGTCAGCCCCAGCATTTT. Amino acids: CASNAGTPRGQPQHF. Full variable domain (missing parts from reference TRBV19 and TRBJ1-5): DGGITQSPKYLFRKEGQNVTLSCEQNLNHDAMYWYRQDPGQGLRLIYYSQIVNDFQKGDIAEGYSVSREKKESFPLTVTSAQKNPTAFYLCASNAGTPRGQPQHFGDGTRLSIL.

This chain uses TRBV20-1 with TRBJ2-3, with TRBD2 identical over 9 bases. The V segment lost 6 bases and the J segment 0 bases; nucleotides outside the gene matches: 7. CDR1 and CDR2 from the germline V gene are DFQATT and SNEGSKA (reference sequence). This CDR3 is built from 15 residues. The CDR3 DNA reads TGCAGTGCCGGATCTAGCGGGGAGAGCACAGATACGCAGTATTTT. This gives the protein CSAGSSGESTDTQYF.

The rearrangement links TRBV20-1 to TRBJ1-2; tentatively, D is TRBD1 (5 bases). The CDR3 is made up of 13 amino acids. The germline CDR1 and CDR2 sequences are DFQATT and SNEGSKA (reference sequence). V was clipped by 1 base and J by 8 bases, with 14 bases between them. The CDR3 DNA reads as TGCAGTGCTAGAGTTTCGGGGGTTTACGGCTACACCTTC. Its protein is CSARVSGVYGYTF.

The sample holds a few counts of this clonotype. This chain connects TRBV5-1 to TRBJ1-1; TRBD1 is a possible D gene (5 bases). This CDR3 has 14 residues. Germline V lookup: CDR1 SGHRS, CDR2 YFSETQ. Trimming left V 1 base short and J 2 bases short, with 9 bases between. The CDR3 bases are TGCGCCAGCAGCTTGACAGGATTTAACACTGAAGCTTTCTTT. Its protein product is CASSLTGFNTEAFF.

V gene TRBV20-1 combines with J gene TRBJ2-1; a possible D gene is TRBD2 (7 bases). Per the germline V gene, CDR1 is DFQATT and CDR2 is SNEGSKA (reference sequence). The CDR3 length is 17 residues. The V end lost 0 bases, the J end lost 1 base, and 16 bases lay between the germline ends. DNA for the CDR3: TGCAGTGCTAGAGATCGCGGGGGCATGTTGTCCTACAATGAGCAGTTCTTC. Its translation is CSARDRGGMLSYNEQFF.

V and J are TRBV7-2 and TRBJ1-6, with D maybe TRBD1 (5 bases). The CDR3 contains 14 residues. From germline, CDR1 is SGHTA and CDR2 FQGNSA. Trimming left V 3 bases short and J 7 bases short, with 10 bases between. CDR3 residues: CASSFLQANSPLHF. The CDR3 region has the DNA TGTGCCAGCAGCTTTTTACAGGCAAATTCACCCCTCCACTTT.

The V gene is TRBV7-3, the J gene TRBJ2-5; D perhaps matches TRBD2 (7 bases). Germline V gene data show CDR1 as SGHTA and CDR2 as FQGTGA. V was trimmed by 2 bases and J by 5 bases, leaving 21 bases between them. This CDR3 comprises 17 residues. CDR3 region: CASSLAWRGGYGETQYF. CDR3 DNA sequence: TGTGCCAGCAGCTTAGCTTGGCGCGGGGGCTATGGTGAGACCCAGTACTTC.

The DNA of the CDR3 is TGTGCCAGCAGTGAGGGGGACAGGGTAGTTAGGGGTAATTCACCCCTCCACTTT. As protein: CASSEGDRVVRGNSPLHF. The rearrangement joins TRBV2 to TRBJ1-6; 9 bases agree with TRBD1. The J segment lost 6 bases and the V segment lost 3 bases, leaving 12 bases of the junction unmatched. Per germline, CDR1 SNHLY and CDR2 FYNNEI. The CDR3 consists of 18 residues. Complete variable domain (other parts from reference TRBV2 and TRBJ1-6): EPEVTQTPSHQVTQMGQEVILRCVPISNHLYFYWYRQILGQKVEFLVSFYNNEISEKSEIFDDQFSVERPDGSNFTLKIRSTKLEDSAMYFCASSEGDRVVRGNSPLHFGNGTRLTVT.

The chain carries TRBV20-1 and TRBJ1-2; 8 bases are shared with TRBD1. The CDR3 is 12 residues long. The ends lost 1 base at V and 8 bases at J; junction bases unmatched: 3. Germline V lookup: CDR1 DFQATT, CDR2 SNEGSKA (reference sequence). CDR3: CSARGTGRGYTF. The CDR3 coding sequence is TGCAGTGCTAGAGGGACAGGGCGAGGCTACACCTTC.

CDR3 sequence: CASRDIAGGPFNEQFF. In DNA, the CDR3 is TGTGCCAGTAGAGATATAGCGGGAGGGCCCTTCAATGAGCAGTTCTTC. The chain uses TRBV19 and TRBJ2-1, with 11 bases fitting TRBD2. Germline V lookup: CDR1 LNHDA, CDR2 SQIVND (reference sequence). This CDR3 is built from 16 residues. Trimming removed 6 bases from V and 6 bases from J; junction bases left unmatched: 10.

This clonotype was recorded many times. The chain employs TRBV30 and TRBJ2-2, with D unresolved. There are 13 residues in the CDR3. Germline loops: CDR1 GTSNPN, CDR2 SVGIG (reference sequence). Trimming took 4 bases from V and 1 from J, leaving 7 bases between them. The CDR3 is CAWTNRNTGELFF. The DNA of the CDR3 is TGTGCCTGGACTAACAGGAACACCGGGGAGCTGTTTTTT.

This clonotype was counted a few times. The rearrangement uses TRBV20-1 and TRBJ2-1; 12 positions agree with TRBD2. The CDR3 spans 17 residues. The V gene end was trimmed by 5 bases and the J gene end by 2 bases; junction bases not matched to a gene: 10. Per germline, CDR1 DFQATT and CDR2 SNEGSKA (reference sequence). In DNA form, the CDR3 reads TGCAGTGCTGTTTCGACTAGCGGGGGAATAGCCTACAATGAGCAGTTCTTC. It translates to CSAVSTSGGIAYNEQFF.

This clonotype was seen just once. This chain links TRBV6-6 with TRBJ1-4, with unresolved D. V lost 2 bases and J 0 bases, leaving 10 bases between the germline ends. This CDR3 contains 16 residues. From germline, CDR1 is MNHNY and CDR2 SVGAGI (reference sequence). The CDR3, as DNA: TGTGCCAGCAGTTACCGAGACGTTACAACTAATGAAAAACTGTTTTTT. Protein: CASSYRDVTTNEKLFF.

The chain is built from TRBV12-3 or TRBV12-4 and TRBJ2-7, with 7 bases identical to TRBD1. The CDR3 length is 14 residues. V lost 7 bases to trimming and J lost 2 bases; unmatched junction nucleotides: 8. Here the CDR3 reads CASKHDRETYEQYF. In DNA, the CDR3 is TGTGCCAGCAAACATGACAGGGAAACCTACGAGCAGTACTTC.

This clonotype occurred a few times. The chain joins TRBV4-2 to TRBJ2-3; possibly TRBD2 for D (6 bases). The V gene lost 0 bases and the J gene lost 3 bases, with 10 bases spanning the gap. The CDR3 spans 15 residues. Germline V CDR1 and CDR2: LGHNA, YNFKEQ. The CDR3 spells CASSQDFGGTDTQYF. As DNA, the CDR3 is TGTGCCAGCAGCCAAGATTTTGGGGGGACAGATACGCAGTATTTT.

This sequence joins TRBV7-6 and TRBJ2-7; no reliable D call. The DNA end favors TRBJ2-5, so the J call may be wrong. The CDR3 sequence is 15 residues long. CDR1 SGHVS and CDR2 FNYEAQ come from the germline V gene. The CDR3 bases are TGTGCCAGCAGCTTAGCGCCAGGAAAAGAAGAGACCCAGTACTTC. Translated: CASSLAPGKEETQYF.